Each of the 32 T cell receptor beta chains below was sequenced from the same sample in a study of OX40 agonist ivuxolimab in advanced cancers. Some clones are missing from TCRdb's copy, which holds only in-frame ones; the method was immunoSEQ multiplex PCR. This table holds about 59,000 clones, about 89% found once. The specimen comprised CD4+ or CD8+ T cells sorted from blood, sampled in a trial of the OX40 agonist ivuxolimab. The receptor set was obtained from an adult with an advanced solid tumor such as melanoma, head and neck, liver or kidney cancer.

V is TRBV7-7 and J is TRBJ2-3; possible D gene TRBD1, 5 bases. The V end lost 5 bases, the J end lost 1 base, and 10 bases lay between the germline ends. Germline V lookup: CDR1 SSHAT, CDR2 FNYEAQ (reference sequence). The CDR3 covers 14 residues. CDR3 amino acids: CASSLGVGTDTQYF. The CDR3 nucleotides read TGTGCCAGCAGCCTAGGGGTGGGCACAGATACGCAGTATTTT.

The chain combines TRBV7-8 with TRBJ1-5; the D gene is possibly TRBD1 (5 bases). The V gene lost 4 bases and the J gene lost 4 bases, with 11 bases spanning the gap. This CDR3 has 14 residues. CDR1 and CDR2 from the germline V gene are SGHVS and FQNEAQ. The CDR3 nucleotides are TGTGCCAGCAGCTCGAGAGAGGGGAATCAGCCCCAGCATTTT. Protein: CASSSREGNQPQHF.

The chain joins TRBV27 to TRBJ1-2; perhaps TRBD1 as D (6 bases). V dropped 3 bases and J dropped 8 bases, with 16 bases sitting between them. The CDR3 covers 14 residues. CDR1 is MNHEY, CDR2 SMNVEV, per germline (reference sequence). The CDR3 region is CASSFNEQGRGYTF. CDR3 DNA: TGTGCCAGCAGTTTTAATGAACAGGGTAGAGGCTACACCTTC.

The chain joins TRBV30 to TRBJ1-5; D not resolved. The CDR3 has 13 residues. V dropped 3 bases and J dropped 5 bases, with 11 bases sitting between them. In germline, CDR1 is GTSNPN, CDR2 SVGIG (reference sequence). CDR3 protein: CAWSDNLDQPQHF. CDR3 sequence (DNA): TGTGCCTGGAGCGATAATTTGGATCAGCCCCAGCATTTT.

The genes are TRBV7-9 and TRBJ2-5, with 8 bases identical to TRBD1. The CDR3 is 14 residues long. V lost 4 bases and J lost 3; bases outside the gene matches: 4. The V gene's germline CDR1 is SEHNR and CDR2 FQNEAQ (reference sequence). The CDR3 nucleotides are TGTGCCAGCAGCTCCGGGACAGGAGAAGAGACCCAGTACTTC. It encodes CASSSGTGEETQYF.

This clone was counted between two and nine times. The J gene is TRBJ1-5, the V gene TRBV19; D is possibly TRBD1 (5 bases). Per germline, CDR1 LNHDA and CDR2 SQIVND (reference sequence). V was cut by 5 bases and J by 5 bases, with 10 bases left in between. This CDR3 has 13 amino acids. The CDR3 loop reads CASSPGEYQPQHF. As DNA, the CDR3 is TGTGCCAGTAGTCCGGGGGAGTATCAGCCCCAGCATTTT.

This CDR3 is CASRAEGVGANVLTF. CDR3 coding DNA: TGTGCCAGCAGGGCCGAGGGGGTCGGGGCCAACGTCCTGACTTTC. The V and J genes are TRBV11-2 and TRBJ2-6, with D perhaps TRBD1 (6 bases). The germline gives CDR1 SGHAT, CDR2 FQNNGV. V was trimmed by 6 bases and J by 4 bases, leaving 13 bases between them. CDR3 length: 15 residues.

This clone was picked up a small number of times. The gene calls are TRBV4-1 and TRBJ1-5; D remains unclear. From germline, CDR1 is MGHRA and CDR2 YSYEKL. There are 13 residues in the CDR3. V gave up 1 base and J gave up 3 bases, with 4 bases separating them. The CDR3 nucleotides read TGCGCCAGCAGCCAAGTGATCAATCAGCCCCAGCATTTT. It specifies CASSQVINQPQHF.

The genes are TRBV4-1 and TRBJ2-1; D is unclear. The V end lost 2 bases, the J end lost 5 bases, and 13 bases lay between the germline ends. Germline assignment: CDR1 MGHRA and CDR2 YSYEKL. The CDR3 runs to 15 residues. The CDR3 DNA follows: TGCGCCAGCAGCCAACAACCTAACGGCAACAATGAGCAGTTCTTC. Protein: CASSQQPNGNNEQFF.

J is TRBJ1-1 and V is TRBV25-1; D possibly corresponds to TRBD1 (6 bases). With 2 bases removed from V and 7 bases from J, the gap between germline ends came to 14 bases. The CDR3 sequence is 14 residues long. CDR1 and CDR2 from the germline V gene are MGHDK and SYGVNS. CDR3 in amino acids: CASSEQTGILEAFF. The CDR3 nucleotides are TGTGCCAGCAGTGAACAAACAGGGATTCTTGAAGCTTTCTTT.

The chain couples TRBV5-5 to TRBJ2-3, with 8 bases fitting TRBD1. V shed 3 bases, J shed 2 bases, and the junction held 11 bases outside the gene matches. The germline V gene has CDR1 SGHKS and CDR2 YYEKEE (reference sequence). The CDR3 length is 17 residues. The CDR3 protein is CASSSDRDRRDTDTQYF. CDR3 in DNA: TGTGCCAGCAGCTCGGACCGGGACAGGAGAGACACAGATACGCAGTATTTT.

The J gene is TRBJ2-1, the V gene TRBV28, with a weak D call TRBD2 (6 bases). Germline lookup yields CDR1 MDHEN and CDR2 SYDVKM. V was shortened by 2 bases and J by 9 bases, with 8 bases between the two germline ends. This CDR3 has 12 residues. CDR3 nucleotides: TGTGCCAGCAGTTTAAGGAGGGGTGAGCAGTTCTTC. Amino acids: CASSLRRGEQFF.

The chain joins TRBV28 to TRBJ2-2; 7 bases match TRBD2. The germline V gene has CDR1 MDHEN and CDR2 SYDVKM. The V gene end was trimmed by 7 bases and the J gene end by 2 bases; junction bases not matched to a gene: 19. The CDR3 totals 19 residues. This CDR3 is CASNYASGVAGRNTGELFF. For the CDR3, the DNA is TGTGCCAGCAACTATGCAAGCGGGGTAGCGGGTCGCAACACCGGGGAGCTGTTTTTT.

This chain uses TRBV7-9 with TRBJ2-1; 8 bases match TRBD1. The CDR3 loop spans 17 amino acids. The V and J ends lost 4 bases and 1 base, in that order; junction bases with no gene match: 9. Germline CDR1 and CDR2: SEHNR and FQNEAQ (reference sequence). CDR3 coding DNA: TGTGCCAGCAGCTCCCAGGGGGCGGGGATATCCTACAATGAGCAGTTCTTC. It is translated as CASSSQGAGISYNEQFF. The whole variable domain, filled in from reference TRBV7-9 and TRBJ2-1, reads DTGVSQNPRHKITKRGQNVTFRCDPISEHNRLYWYRQTLGQGPEFLTYFQNEAQLEKSRLLSDRFSAERPKGSFSTLEIQRTEQGDSAMYLCASSSQGAGISYNEQFFGPGTRLTVL.

The rearrangement joins TRBV28 to TRBJ1-2, with TRBD1 matching over 7 bases. The CDR3 is made up of 12 amino acids. The J segment lost 4 bases and the V segment lost 5 bases, leaving 1 base of the junction unmatched. Germline V lookup: CDR1 MDHEN, CDR2 SYDVKM. In DNA form, the CDR3 reads TGTGCCAGCAGTGGGACAGTCTATGGCTACACCTTC. Amino acid sequence: CASSGTVYGYTF.

The rearrangement uses TRBV6-5 and TRBJ2-7; 8 bases line up with TRBD2. The V segment lost 6 bases and the J segment 9 bases; nucleotides outside the gene matches: 10. CDR1 and CDR2 from the germline V gene are MNHEY and SVGAGI. CDR3 size: 13 residues. CDR3 loop: CASSPGGVYPQYF. DNA for the CDR3: TGTGCCAGCAGCCCCGGGGGGGTCTATCCGCAGTACTTC.

The chain employs TRBV7-2 and TRBJ2-3; the D gene is possibly TRBD1 (5 bases). The CDR3 totals 14 residues. V lost 5 bases to trimming and J lost 2 bases, with 11 bases between them. Germline-derived CDR1 and CDR2 are SGHTA and FQGNSA. This CDR3 reads CASSMAGYTDTQYF. For the CDR3, the DNA is TGTGCCAGCAGCATGGCAGGGTACACAGATACGCAGTATTTT.

V usage is TRBV19 and J usage is TRBJ1-1; 7 bases align to TRBD1. CDR1 is LNHDA and CDR2 is SQIVND in the germline V gene (reference sequence). V trimming: 7 bases; J trimming: 4 bases; junction bases outside the gene matches: 9. This CDR3 is 14 amino acids long. CDR3 amino acids: CASIRTGGSTEAFF. In nucleotides, the CDR3 is TGTGCCAGTATACGGACAGGTGGGAGCACTGAAGCTTTCTTT.

V is TRBV10-3 and J is TRBJ2-5; D call uncertain. This CDR3 contains 13 residues. Germline V lookup: CDR1 ENHRY, CDR2 SYGVKD. Deletions cut 0 bases from V and 5 bases from J, with 7 bases between. CDR3 coding DNA: TGTGCCATCAGTGAGTCGTTAGGGGAGACCCAGTACTTC. Its translation is CAISESLGETQYF.

This rearrangement joins TRBV20-1 to TRBJ1-2; 8 bases align to TRBD1. This CDR3 contains 10 residues. Germline V gene sequence: CDR1 DFQATT, CDR2 SNEGSKA (reference sequence). Trimming at V came to 5 bases and at J to 9 bases, leaving 2 bases not matched to a gene. In DNA form, the CDR3 reads TGCAGTGCTTGGGACAGGAGCTACACCTTC. This sequence encodes CSAWDRSYTF.

The rearrangement uses TRBV6-1 and TRBJ1-5; D remains ambiguous. Germline values: CDR1 MNHNS, CDR2 SASEGT. Trimming cost V 7 bases and J 9 bases, with 16 bases left between them. The CDR3 is 13 amino acids. CDR3 nucleotides: TGTGCCAGCATGGGCCAGCACCCATCGCCCCAGCATTTT. Its protein is CASMGQHPSPQHF.

The chain links TRBV7-2 to TRBJ2-7; TRBD2 matches at 11 bases. CDR3 size: 16 residues. The V segment lost 2 bases and the J segment 3 bases; nucleotides outside the gene matches: 6. In germline, CDR1 is SGHTA, CDR2 FQGNSA. The CDR3 protein is CASSLRQGLAVYEQYF. CDR3 coding DNA: TGTGCCAGCAGCTTAAGACAGGGACTAGCGGTCTACGAGCAGTACTTC.

The count of this clone is one. J is TRBJ2-7 and V is TRBV6-1; TRBD2 agrees at 7 bases. This CDR3 region has 14 residues. V was clipped by 4 bases and J by 6 bases; unmatched bases: 9. Germline-derived CDR1 and CDR2 are MNHNS and SASEGT. This CDR3 reads CASSGRGGFGEQYF. The CDR3 DNA follows: TGTGCCAGCAGTGGGAGGGGAGGGTTCGGCGAGCAGTACTTC.

This clone was seen only a few times. The V gene is TRBV6-1, the J gene TRBJ1-5; TRBD1 matches 10 bases. J gave up 3 bases and V 4 bases, and 6 bases lay outside the gene matches. There are 16 residues in the CDR3. Looked up from germline, CDR1 is MNHNS and CDR2 is SASEGT. CDR3 amino acids: CASSGRDRGTNQPQHF. CDR3 nucleotide sequence: TGTGCCAGCAGTGGGAGGGACAGGGGCACCAATCAGCCCCAGCATTTT.

The chain joins TRBV30 to TRBJ2-3; D is ambiguous. Germline CDR1 is GTSNPN and CDR2 is SVGIG (reference sequence). Trimming removed 5 bases at V and 5 bases at J, with 17 bases between. The CDR3 extends over 14 amino acids. CDR3 sequence: CAWSGMATGDTQYF. The CDR3 nucleotides read TGTGCCTGGTCTGGGATGGCGACCGGAGATACGCAGTATTTT.

In this sample, this clone turned up once. The chain employs TRBV12-5 and TRBJ1-2; 7 bases match TRBD1. The CDR3 consists of 14 residues. Germline V gene data show CDR1 as LGHNT and CDR2 as FRNRAP. Trimming at V came to 5 bases and at J to 4 bases, leaving 7 bases not matched to a gene. The CDR3 loop is CASGALGQVYGYTF. The CDR3 DNA follows: TGTGCTAGTGGTGCCCTCGGACAGGTCTATGGCTACACCTTC.

The gene calls are TRBV11-2 and TRBJ1-4, with D hard to call. Germline CDR1 SGHAT, CDR2 FQNNGV. The CDR3 is 16 residues long. The V end was cut by 5 bases, the J end by 4 bases, with 17 bases between. CDR3 coding DNA: TGTGCCAGCAGCCCCGGACCCGGGTATAGTAATGAAAAACTGTTTTTT. It specifies CASSPGPGYSNEKLFF.

The chain joins TRBV5-4 to TRBJ2-5; no clear D. This CDR3 comprises 14 residues. From germline, CDR1 is SGHNT and CDR2 YYREEE (reference sequence). V was trimmed by 0 bases and J by 0 bases, leaving 6 bases between them. The CDR3 DNA reads TGTGCCAGCAGCTTGGTGGATAACCAAGAGACCCAGTACTTC. Its protein is CASSLVDNQETQYF.

This chain connects TRBV19 to TRBJ2-3; 8 bases fit TRBD2. The germline V gene encodes CDR1 LNHDA and CDR2 SQIVND (reference sequence). V gave up 2 bases and J gave up 4 bases; unmatched junction bases: 5. The CDR3 length is 15 residues. The CDR3 is CASSIREGTSDTQYF. The CDR3 region has the DNA TGTGCCAGTAGTATACGGGAGGGCACTTCAGATACGCAGTATTTT.

This clone was observed a few times. The chain is built from TRBV9 and TRBJ1-5; D remains ambiguous. V gave up 7 bases and J gave up 0 bases, with 11 bases separating them. CDR1 is SGDLS, CDR2 YYNGEE, per germline. This CDR3 is 14 amino acids long. CDR3 residues: CASVGQVSNQPQHF. The CDR3 DNA sequence: TGTGCCAGCGTTGGCCAGGTTAGCAATCAGCCCCAGCATTTT.

The gene calls are TRBV7-9 and TRBJ2-1, with TRBD2 matching over 9 bases. CDR3 size: 14 residues. The germline CDR1 and CDR2 sequences are SEHNR and FQNEAQ (reference sequence). The trim removed 5 bases at V and 6 bases at J, leaving 5 bases unmatched. CDR3 in amino acids: CASSRLAGSNEQFF. The CDR3 DNA is TGTGCCAGCAGCCGGCTAGCGGGGTCCAATGAGCAGTTCTTC.

The V gene is TRBV5-6, the J gene TRBJ1-1; D call uncertain. CDR1 and CDR2 from the germline V gene are SGHDT and YYEEEE. V was pared by 4 bases and J by 6 bases, with 13 bases between. This CDR3 has 13 residues. Here the CDR3 reads CASSPDPLAEAFF. The CDR3 region has the DNA TGTGCCAGCAGCCCGGACCCGTTGGCTGAAGCTTTCTTT.